This passage covers 10 T cell receptor beta chains from one sample sequenced in a study of shared clonotypes between healthy human individuals. Clones were sequenced by immunoSEQ multiplex PCR, and TCRdb holds only the in-frame ones, with some missing. Among about 1.1 million clones listed, about 84% were seen once. The specimen sequenced was memory CD4+ T cells from PBMCs. The subset denotes: CD45RA-negative fraction. These receptors all stem from a man between 18 and 35 years old in good health. Some clones in this sample may be carry-over from other donors' samples.

The chain joins TRBV2 to TRBJ2-5; 7 bases agree with TRBD2. The J call is in doubt because the DNA end fits TRBJ2-7 better. The CDR3 spans 14 residues. CDR1 and CDR2 from the germline V gene are SNHLY and FYNNEI. The CDR3 spells CASSDSGGRTEQYF. The CDR3 nucleotides are TGTGCCAGCAGTGATTCCGGCGGGAGAACCGAGCAGTACTTC.

This chain joins TRBV18 and TRBJ2-3; TRBD1 matches 10 bases. Looked up from germline, CDR1 is KGHSH and CDR2 is LQKENI. The CDR3 length is 15 residues. V was clipped by 5 bases and J by 6 bases; unmatched bases: 8. This chain's CDR3 is CASSTRQGALDTQYF. DNA for the CDR3: TGTGCCAGCTCAACGCGACAGGGGGCACTGGATACGCAGTATTTT.

The chain joins TRBV4-2 to TRBJ1-2, with 7 positions matching TRBD1. The germline CDR1 and CDR2 sequences are LGHNA and YNFKEQ. CDR3 length equals 14 residues. Trimming took 4 bases from V and 4 from J; bases not matched to a gene: 6. In DNA, the CDR3 is TGTGCCAGCAGCCCACTGACAGGGAGCTATGGCTACACCTTC. This gives the protein CASSPLTGSYGYTF.

This chain links TRBV5-1 with TRBJ2-1, with 10 bases lining up with TRBD2. V trimming: 2 bases; J trimming: 8 bases; junction bases outside the gene matches: 10. The CDR3 has 16 residues. Germline V lookup: CDR1 SGHRS, CDR2 YFSETQ. CDR3: CASSLQAGGPRDEQFF. The CDR3 DNA follows: TGCGCCAGCAGCTTACAAGCGGGAGGGCCAAGAGATGAGCAGTTCTTC.

The chain uses TRBV7-3 and TRBJ2-5; either TRBD1 or TRBD2 may fit D (7 bases each). Germline CDR1 reads SGHTA; CDR2 reads FQGTGA. The CDR3 is made up of 13 amino acids. V lost 8 bases and J 5 bases, leaving 15 bases between the germline ends. The CDR3 DNA sequence: TGTGCCAGCTCCAACAGGGGAGGGGAGACCCAGTACTTC. As protein: CASSNRGGETQYF.

The chain carries TRBV2 and TRBJ1-2; D is undetermined. V dropped 4 bases and J dropped 0 bases, with 12 bases sitting between them. CDR3 length equals 15 residues. Germline V gene lookup returns CDR1 SNHLY and CDR2 FYNNEI. This chain's CDR3 is CASSALGLSNYGYTF. CDR3 DNA: TGTGCCAGCAGTGCATTGGGCCTGTCTAACTATGGCTACACCTTC.

The rearrangement links TRBV15 to TRBJ2-1; 14 bases agree with TRBD2. The germline CDR1 and CDR2 sequences are LNHNV and YYDKDF (reference sequence). V shed 0 bases and J 2 bases; nucleotides not matched to a gene: 12. There are 21 residues in the CDR3. The CDR3 sequence is CATSRDTGTSGRYGTYNEQFF. The CDR3 nucleotides are TGTGCCACCAGCAGAGATACCGGGACTAGCGGGAGATATGGGACCTACAATGAGCAGTTCTTC.

CDR3 nucleotides: TGTGCCAGCAGTGCTGACATGGGAGGGGAGACCCAGTACTTC. This sequence encodes CASSADMGGETQYF. The genes are TRBV2 and TRBJ2-5; 7 bases match TRBD2. CDR1 SNHLY and CDR2 FYNNEI come from the germline V gene. The CDR3 is 14 amino acids. Trimming removed 4 bases from V and 5 bases from J; junction bases left unmatched: 7.

The DNA for the CDR3 is TGTGCCTGGGCTCGGGGCTTGGTGAACACTGAAGCTTTCTTT. Protein product: CAWARGLVNTEAFF. The chain carries TRBV30 and TRBJ1-1; D is perhaps TRBD1 (5 bases). The CDR3 has 14 amino acids. Per germline, CDR1 GTSNPN and CDR2 SVGIG (reference sequence). V lost 5 bases to trimming and J lost 0 bases, with 13 bases between them.

The V and J genes are TRBV7-3 and TRBJ2-1, with D uncertain. With 1 base removed from V and 2 bases from J, the gap between germline ends came to 9 bases. CDR1 SGHTA and CDR2 FQGTGA come from the germline V gene. This CDR3 is 15 amino acids long. The CDR3 region is CASSLNPLAYNEQFF. In nucleotides, the CDR3 is TGTGCCAGCAGCTTAAATCCGCTAGCCTACAATGAGCAGTTCTTC.